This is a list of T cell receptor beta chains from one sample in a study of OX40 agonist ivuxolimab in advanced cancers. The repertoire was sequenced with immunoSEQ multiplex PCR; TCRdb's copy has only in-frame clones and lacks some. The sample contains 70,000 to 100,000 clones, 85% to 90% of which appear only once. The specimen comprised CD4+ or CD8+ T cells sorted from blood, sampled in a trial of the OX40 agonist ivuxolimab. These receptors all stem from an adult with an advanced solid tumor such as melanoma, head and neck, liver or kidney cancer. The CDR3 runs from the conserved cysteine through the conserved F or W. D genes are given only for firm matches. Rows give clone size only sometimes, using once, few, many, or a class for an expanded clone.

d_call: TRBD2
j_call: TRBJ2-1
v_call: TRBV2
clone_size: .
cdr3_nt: TGTGCCAGCAGTGAAATCGGGTCTAGCGGTGACAATGAGCAGTTCTTC
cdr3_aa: CASSEIGSSGDNEQFF

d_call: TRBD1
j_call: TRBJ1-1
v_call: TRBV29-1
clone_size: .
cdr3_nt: TGCAGCGTTGAACAGGGGGTACGGACTGAAGCTTTCTTT
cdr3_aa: CSVEQGVRTEAFF

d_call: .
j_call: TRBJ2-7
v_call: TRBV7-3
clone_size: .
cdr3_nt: TGTGCCAGCAGCCGGGACCGCCCCTACGAGCAGTACTTC
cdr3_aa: CASSRDRPYEQYF

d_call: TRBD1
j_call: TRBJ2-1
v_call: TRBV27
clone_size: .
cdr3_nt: TGTGCCAGCACCCGGGCGGGGACAGGGTATACGAATGAGCAGTTCTTC
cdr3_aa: CASTRAGTGYTNEQFF

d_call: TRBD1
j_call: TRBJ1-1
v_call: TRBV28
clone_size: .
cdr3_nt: TGTGCCGGCAGTACCGACTCCGGGACAGGGAACACTGAAGCTTTCTTT
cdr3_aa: CAGSTDSGTGNTEAFF

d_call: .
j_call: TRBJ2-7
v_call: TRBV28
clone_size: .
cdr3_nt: TGTGCCAGCAGTTCGGAAGCTAGGGTTTTGAACGAGCAGTACTTC
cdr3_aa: CASSSEARVLNEQYF

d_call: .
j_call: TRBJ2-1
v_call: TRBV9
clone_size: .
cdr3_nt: TGTGCCAGCAGCGCCGGAGGCTCCTACAATGAGCAGTTCTTC
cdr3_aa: CASSAGGSYNEQFF

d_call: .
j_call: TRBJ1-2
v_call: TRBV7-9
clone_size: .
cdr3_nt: TGTGCCAGCAGCACGGACGGCCACACCTTC
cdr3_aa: CASSTDGHTF

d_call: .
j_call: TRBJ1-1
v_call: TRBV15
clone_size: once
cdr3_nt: TGTGCCACCAGCAAAGACAGCTACACTGAAGCTTTCTTT
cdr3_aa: CATSKDSYTEAFF

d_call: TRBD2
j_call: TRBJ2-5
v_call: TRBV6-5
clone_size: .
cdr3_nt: TGTGCCAGCCTGGGAGCTAGCGGGACGAAGACCCAGTACTTC
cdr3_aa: CASLGASGTKTQYF

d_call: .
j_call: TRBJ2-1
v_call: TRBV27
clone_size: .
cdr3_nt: TGTGCCAGCAGGTACCGGACGGACAGCTCCTACAATGAGCAGTTCTTC
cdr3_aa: CASRYRTDSSYNEQFF

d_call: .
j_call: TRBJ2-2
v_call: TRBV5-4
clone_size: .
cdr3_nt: TGTGCCAGCAGCTTGGAGCGGGCAAACACCGGGGAGCTGTTTTTT
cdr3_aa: CASSLERANTGELFF

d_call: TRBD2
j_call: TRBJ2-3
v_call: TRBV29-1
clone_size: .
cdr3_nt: TGCAGCGTTCGGGGGGGCGGTAAAATAGATACGCAGTATTTT
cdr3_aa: CSVRGGGKIDTQYF

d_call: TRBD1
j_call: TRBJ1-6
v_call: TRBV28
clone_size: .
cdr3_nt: TGTGCCAGCAGTTTTAGACAGGGGTTTAATTCACCCCTCCACTTT
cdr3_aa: CASSFRQGFNSPLHF

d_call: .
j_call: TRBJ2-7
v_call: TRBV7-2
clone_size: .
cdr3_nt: TGTGCCAGCAGCTTGTCCAGATACGAGCAGTACTTC
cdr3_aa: CASSLSRYEQYF

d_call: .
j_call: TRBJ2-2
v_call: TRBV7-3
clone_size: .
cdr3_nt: TGTGCCAGCAGTCCCTCGGCCCTCGGGGAGCTGTTTTTT
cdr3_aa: CASSPSALGELFF

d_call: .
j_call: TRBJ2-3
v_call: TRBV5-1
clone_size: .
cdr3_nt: TGCGCCAGCAGCTTGTGGGGCTCGCGAAACACAGATACGCAGTATTTT
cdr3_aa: CASSLWGSRNTDTQYF

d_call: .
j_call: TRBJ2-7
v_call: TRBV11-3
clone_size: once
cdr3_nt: TGTGCCAGCAGCTCCTACGGATTGACTATTCTGTTC
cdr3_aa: CASSSYGLTILF

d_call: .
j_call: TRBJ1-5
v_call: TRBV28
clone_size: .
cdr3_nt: TGTGCCAGCATGATTAGCAATCAGCCCCAGCATTTT
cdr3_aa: CASMISNQPQHF

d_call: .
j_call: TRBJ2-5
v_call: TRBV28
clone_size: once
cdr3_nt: TGTGCCAGCGGAGGGTACCAAGAGACCCAGTACTTC
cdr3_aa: CASGGYQETQYF

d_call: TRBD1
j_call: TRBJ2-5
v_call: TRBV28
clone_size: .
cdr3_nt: TGTGCCAGCAGTTTAACCGACAGGGCCCAGTACTTC
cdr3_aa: CASSLTDRAQYF

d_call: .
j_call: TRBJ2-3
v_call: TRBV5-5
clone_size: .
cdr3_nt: TGTGCCAGCAGCTTGGGGCGGGCCACAGATACGCAGTATTTT
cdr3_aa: CASSLGRATDTQYF

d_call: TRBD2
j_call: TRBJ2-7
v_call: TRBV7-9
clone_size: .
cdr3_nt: TGTGCCAGCAGCCCAGGGACTAGCGGAGAAACCTACGAGCAGTACTTC
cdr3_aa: CASSPGTSGETYEQYF

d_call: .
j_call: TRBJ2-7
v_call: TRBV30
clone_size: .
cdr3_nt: TGTGCCTGGAGTTCAGCCAGGGCTTTCTCCTACGAGCAGTACTTC
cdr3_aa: CAWSSARAFSYEQYF

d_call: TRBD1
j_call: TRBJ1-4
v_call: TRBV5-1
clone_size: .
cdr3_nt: TGCGCCAGCAGCTTGCCGACAGGGGTTTCATGGTCTAATGAAAAACTGTTTTTT
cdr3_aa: CASSLPTGVSWSNEKLFF

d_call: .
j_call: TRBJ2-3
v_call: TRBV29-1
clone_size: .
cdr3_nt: TGCAGCGTTTACGGCGGCATCACAGATACGCAGTATTTT
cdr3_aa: CSVYGGITDTQYF

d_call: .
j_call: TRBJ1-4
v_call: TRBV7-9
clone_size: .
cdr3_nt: TGTGCCAGCAGCTTTGGGGGGAATGAAAAACTGTTTTTT
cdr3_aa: CASSFGGNEKLFF

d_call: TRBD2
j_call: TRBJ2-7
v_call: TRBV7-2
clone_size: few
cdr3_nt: TGTGCCAGCAGCCCGGGGACTAGCTACCACGAGCAGTACTTC
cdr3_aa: CASSPGTSYHEQYF

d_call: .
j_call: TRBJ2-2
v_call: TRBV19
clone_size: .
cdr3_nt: TGTGCCAGTAGACCTTTTAGCGCCGGGGAGCTGTTTTTT
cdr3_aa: CASRPFSAGELFF

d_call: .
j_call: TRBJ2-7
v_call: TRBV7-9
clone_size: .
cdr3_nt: TGTGCCAGCAGCTTGGACTTCTACGAGCAGTACTTC
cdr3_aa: CASSLDFYEQYF

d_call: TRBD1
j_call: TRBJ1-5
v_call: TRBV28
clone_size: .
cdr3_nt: TGTGCCAGCACCACCCCCGGGACAGGGGGGGATCAGCCCCAGCATTTT
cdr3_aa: CASTTPGTGGDQPQHF

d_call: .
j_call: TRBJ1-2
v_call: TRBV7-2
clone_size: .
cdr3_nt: TGTGCCAGCAGTATGGTAGCTCTAGCTGGCTACACCTTC
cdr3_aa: CASSMVALAGYTF

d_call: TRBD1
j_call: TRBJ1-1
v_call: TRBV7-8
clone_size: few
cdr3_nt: TGTGCCAGCAGCCTCGGACAGGGAAGTAGGTACACTGAAGCTTTCTTT
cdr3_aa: CASSLGQGSRYTEAFF

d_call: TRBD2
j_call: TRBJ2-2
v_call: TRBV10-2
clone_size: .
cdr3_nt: TGCGCCAGCAGTCTGACTAGCGGGGGTGCCCACACCGGGGAGCTGTTTTTT
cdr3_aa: CASSLTSGGAHTGELFF